This T cell receptor beta chain was identified in a study of T cells in Graves' hyperthyroidism and ophthalmopathy. The V gene's germline CDR1 is KGHDR and CDR2 SFDVKD. There are 16 residues in the CDR3. It was RNA transcripts that yielded the amplified TCR beta CDR3 regions. When the TCR CDR3 underwent first-round RT-PCR, the HTBI primer set was used. TCRdb called the multiplex PCR reads again in MiXCR, with one record for every CDR3 protein. The sample lists approximately 500,000 distinct CDR3 sequences, about 43% seen once, with around 7.7% in the top ten. Stable Graves' hyperthyroidism meant no ophthalmopathy progression within 18 months.

The chain carries TRBV24-1 and TRBJ2-5; 10 bases fit TRBD2. The J call is doubtful: the DNA matches TRBJ2-1 better. This clonotype was sampled from a woman aged 18-29 years with Graves' hyperthyroidism. What was sequenced was peripheral blood or thyroid tissue (not recorded which). CDR3 amino acids: CATSDLVASGRKEQFF. In nucleotides, the CDR3 is TGTGCCACCAGTGATTTGGTGGCTAGCGGGAGAAAGGAGCAGTTCTTC.